A single sample gave rise to the 14 T cell receptor beta chains below, sequenced in a study of CD8+CD57+ T cells in acquired aplastic anemia. Patients picked for sequencing had shown CD8+CD57+ cell expansion detected by flow cytometry. Using genomic DNA as the template, TCR beta VDJ and CDR3 profiling was carried out. TCRdb reanalysed the reads using MiXCR and keeps one entry per CDR3 protein. The data show approximately 180,000 distinct CDR3 sequences, with about 60% seen just once and roughly 42% held by the top ten. The sequenced material came from sorted CD4+, CD8+, or CD8+CD57+ T cells (not recorded which) from PBMCs. These receptors were collected from a human donor with aplastic anemia.

The V gene is TRBV7-3, the J gene TRBJ1-5, with D maybe TRBD1 (5 bases). The length of the CDR3 is 13 residues. Trimming cost V 7 bases and J 4 bases, with 11 bases left between them. Germline values: CDR1 SGHTA, CDR2 FQGTGA. Here the CDR3 reads CASTMTENQPQHF. The CDR3 region has the DNA TGTGCCAGCACCATGACAGAAAATCAGCCCCAGCATTTT.

The chain links TRBV20-1 to TRBJ2-7, with 10 bases lining up with TRBD1. The CDR3 is made up of 13 amino acids. The ends lost 6 bases at V and 2 bases at J; junction bases unmatched: 4. Germline V gives CDR1 DFQATT, CDR2 SNEGSKA (reference sequence). The CDR3 protein is CSAGQGGPYEQYF. The CDR3 nucleotides read TGCAGTGCCGGACAGGGGGGTCCCTACGAGCAGTACTTC.

This clonotype appeared many times. This chain uses TRBV19 with TRBJ1-2, with D tentatively TRBD1 (6 bases). V shed 3 bases and J shed 0 bases, with 11 bases lying between them. CDR3 length: 15 residues. Germline CDR1 reads LNHDA; CDR2 reads SQIVND (reference sequence). CDR3 nucleotide sequence: TGTGCCAGTAGTATCACACAGGGCGCTAACTATGGCTACACCTTC. Its protein product is CASSITQGANYGYTF.

For this clonotype: The junction departs from germline at one end; a sequencing error may be responsible. The chain is built from TRBV2 and TRBJ2-7, with D tentatively TRBD2 (5 bases). Germline CDR1 SNHLY, CDR2 FYNNEI. CDR3 size: 13 residues. The CDR3 spells CASSQEGRYERYF. CDR3 nucleotides: TGTGCCAGCAGCCAAGAGGGTCGCTACGAGCGGTACTTC.

This clonotype was observed once. The gene calls are TRBV19 and TRBJ2-6, with TRBD2 as a possible D gene (5 bases). The V end was cut by 7 bases, the J end by 0 bases, with 25 bases between. This CDR3 is 20 amino acids long. CDR1 is LNHDA, CDR2 SQIVND, per germline (reference sequence). CDR3 in amino acids: CASNGIKSVALLSGANVLTF. The CDR3 DNA is TGTGCCAGTAACGGGATTAAATCGGTGGCCCTGCTCTCTGGGGCCAACGTCCTGACTTTC.

The J gene is TRBJ1-5, the V gene TRBV2; no reliable D call. V lost 6 bases to trimming and J lost 10 bases, with 13 bases between them. Per germline, CDR1 SNHLY and CDR2 FYNNEI. This CDR3 has 12 amino acids. CDR3 DNA sequence: TGTGCCAGCAGGGCCACAGACGCACCCCAGCATTTT. Protein sequence: CASRATDAPQHF.

V is TRBV19 and J is TRBJ1-2, with TRBD1 matching over 7 bases. Germline-derived CDR1 and CDR2 are LNHDA and SQIVND (reference sequence). CDR3 length equals 15 residues. The J segment lost 3 bases and the V segment lost 5 bases, leaving 9 bases of the junction unmatched. The CDR3 protein is CASSPDREWDYGYTF. CDR3 nucleotide sequence: TGTGCCAGTAGTCCCGACAGGGAATGGGACTATGGCTACACCTTC.

This clonotype was seen many times. V and J are TRBV6-1 and TRBJ2-1; 7 bases are a match to TRBD1. The germline V gene encodes CDR1 MNHNS and CDR2 SASEGT. The CDR3 has 15 amino acids. Trimming removed 2 bases from V and 3 bases from J; junction bases left unmatched: 4. The CDR3 DNA reads as TGTGCCAGCAGTGAACCCCGGGACAGCTACAATGAGCAGTTCTTC. It encodes CASSEPRDSYNEQFF.

About this clonotype: Germline and junction disagree at one end, which may indicate a read error. V and J are TRBV7-2 and TRBJ2-7; possibly TRBD2 for D (6 bases). There are 15 residues in the CDR3. Germline CDR1 reads SGHTA; CDR2 reads FQGNSA. This CDR3 is CASSFGGSSRYEQYF. CDR3 nucleotide sequence: TGTGCCAGCAGCTTCGGGGGTTCTTCTCGGTACGAGCAGTACTTT.

This clonotype was seen at least ten times. The rearrangement links TRBV18 to TRBJ1-6; the match to TRBD1 covers 10 bases. The junction had 3 bases not matched to a gene; V was cut back by 6 bases and J by 7 bases. This CDR3 has 14 amino acids. Germline loops: CDR1 KGHSH, CDR2 LQKENI. This chain's CDR3 is CASSRTGGNSPLHF. CDR3 bases: TGTGCCAGCTCCCGGACAGGGGGGAATTCACCCCTCCACTTT.

The genes are TRBV5-1 and TRBJ1-2, with D uncertain. This CDR3 is 14 amino acids long. Germline V gene lookup returns CDR1 SGHRS and CDR2 YFSETQ. Trimming pared 0 bases from V and 0 bases from J, leaving 6 bases between. Written as DNA, the CDR3 is TGCGCCAGCAGCTTGGAGGCAGCTAACTATGGCTACACCTTC. This sequence encodes CASSLEAANYGYTF.

V is TRBV2 and J is TRBJ2-7; D is unresolved. Per the germline V gene, CDR1 is SNHLY and CDR2 is FYNNEI. The CDR3 totals 11 residues. Trimming cost V 5 bases and J 4 bases, with 6 bases left between them. As DNA, the CDR3 is TGTGCCAGCAGTAAGAATTACGAGCAGTACTTC. The encoded protein is CASSKNYEQYF. The complete variable domain, with remaining parts taken from reference TRBV2 and TRBJ2-7, reads EPEVTQTPSHQVTQMGQEVILRCVPISNHLYFYWYRQILGQKVEFLVSFYNNEISEKSEIFDDQFSVERPDGSNFTLKIRSTKLEDSAMYFCASSKNYEQYFGPGTRLTVT.

The CDR3 DNA follows: TGTGCCAGCAGTGAAATGCGCGGGACAGGGGGCGCAGATACGCAGTATTTT. Its protein is CASSEMRGTGGADTQYF. The chain employs TRBV7-8 and TRBJ2-3; 12 bases are a match to TRBD1. This CDR3 is built from 17 residues. Germline CDR1 and CDR2: SGHVS and FQNEAQ. V trimming: 6 bases; J trimming: 4 bases; junction bases outside the gene matches: 11.

This clonotype was picked up a small number of times. This chain joins TRBV20-1 and TRBJ1-5, with TRBD1 as a possible D gene (6 bases). Trimming removed 3 bases at V and 4 bases at J, with 13 bases between. The germline V gene has CDR1 DFQATT and CDR2 SNEGSKA (reference sequence). The CDR3 sequence is 14 residues long. The CDR3 DNA reads as TGCAGTGCTAGTCGAACAGGGCGGAATCAGCCCCAGCATTTT. This sequence encodes CSASRTGRNQPQHF.